This T cell receptor (beta chain) was observed in a study of a mutant IDH1 vaccine in newly diagnosed glioma. Whole-study context: Antecedent treatment encompassed radiotherapy, temozolomide, or their combination; the majority received both. Findings and limits, study-wide: Most patients, roughly 92%, showed vaccine-induced immune responses.

Concerning this clone itself: Antigen: not known.

Sample time point: week 23, last vaccination. Mutant IDH1 20-mer peptide, at 300 ug, made up each vaccine dose, with topical imiquimod. Donor diagnoses consisted of new WHO grade 3 or 4 IDH1-mutant, ATRX-lost astrocytomas. The CDR3 covers 17 residues. V was shortened by 2 bases and J by 0 bases, with 17 bases between the two germline ends. Germline CDR1 is SGHTA and CDR2 is FQGNSA. Here immunoSEQ multiplex PCR was the method, and the copy in TCRdb shows in-frame clones only, minus some. This table has approximately 50,000 clones, 87% appearing once. The TCR comes from a middle-aged man with glioma. The chain joins TRBV7-2 to TRBJ2-7; D is unclear. This material consisted of PBMCs, taken from a glioma patient whose treatment included an IDH1 peptide vaccine. The CDR3, as DNA: TGTGCCAGCAGCTTACAAGGCAGACCCCCATACTCCTACGAGCAGTACTTC. It specifies CASSLQGRPPYSYEQYF.